Presented here are 8 T cell receptor beta chains from one specimen sequenced in a study of human T cells and chemical hapten exposure. Time point given: patch test 1, 2 weeks after DPC sensitization. The treatment was: therapeutic diphenylcyclopropenone sensitization with weekly scalp DPC. TCRdb ran MiXCR on the RACE reads and lists one entry per CDR3 protein. The data contain around 99,000 distinct CDR3 sequences, 9.5% to 15% of them singletons. This specimen consisted of whole blood, obtained in connection with sensitization to the hapten diphenylcyclopropenone (DPC). The receptors derive from a woman in her thirties or forties with alopecia areata. Some clones in this sample may be carry-over from other donors' samples.

The chain couples TRBV7-9 to TRBJ2-1; no definite D call. The CDR3 runs 15 residues. CDR1 is SEHNR, CDR2 FQNEAQ, per germline (reference sequence). The V end was cut by 5 bases, the J end by 0 bases, with 11 bases between. CDR3 residues: CASSPRIGSYNEQFF. The CDR3 DNA sequence: TGTGCCAGCAGCCCCCGTATAGGCTCCTACAATGAGCAGTTCTTC.

Comments on this clonotype: A much larger clone differs from this one at a single base, so this may be a read error. The chain combines TRBV6-6 with TRBJ2-3; the D gene is possibly TRBD2 (7 bases). The CDR3 spans 15 residues. Germline-derived CDR1 and CDR2 are MNHNY and SVGAGI (reference sequence). The CDR3 spells CASSPQPGGADTQCF. The DNA of the CDR3 is TGTGCCAGCAGTCCCCAGCCGGGGGGCGCAGATACGCAGTGTTTT.

This clonotype was seen only a few times. In DNA, the CDR3 is TGTGCCAGCAGCCAGCGGACTAGCGGGGAGGCAGATACGCAGTATTTT. Its translation: CASSQRTSGEADTQYF. This rearrangement joins TRBV11-3 to TRBJ2-3; 12 bases are a match to TRBD2. The germline V gene has CDR1 SGHNT and CDR2 YENEEA. CDR3 size: 16 residues. With 5 bases clipped from V and 4 bases from J, the junction kept 7 bases outside the gene matches.

This clonotype was seen a few times. This chain uses TRBV7-2 with TRBJ1-6; D may be TRBD1 (5 bases). CDR3 length: 13 residues. V lost 1 base and J lost 13, with 11 bases in between. CDR1 and CDR2 (germline): SGHTA, FQGNSA. Here the CDR3 reads CASSLDTGPPLHF. The CDR3 DNA follows: TGTGCCAGCAGCTTAGATACGGGGCCGCCCCTCCACTTT.

This chain connects TRBV18 to TRBJ2-5; D not resolved. V gave up 3 bases and J gave up 5 bases, with 10 bases separating them. The CDR3 contains 13 residues. The germline gives CDR1 KGHSH, CDR2 LQKENI. CDR3 sequence: CASSPLGRETQYF. For the CDR3, the DNA is TGTGCCAGCTCACCTCTGGGTCGGGAGACCCAGTACTTC.

This clonotype has only a few counts. This sequence joins TRBV7-9 and TRBJ2-7, with 7 bases that match TRBD1. The germline V gene encodes CDR1 SEHNR and CDR2 FQNEAQ (reference sequence). The junction had 6 bases not matched to a gene; V was cut back by 2 bases and J by 2 bases. This CDR3 has 15 amino acids. CDR3 loop: CASSLMGQGAYEQYF. The CDR3 coding sequence is TGTGCCAGCAGCTTAATGGGGCAGGGGGCCTACGAGCAGTACTTC.

This clonotype was counted between two and nine times. This chain connects TRBV28 to TRBJ2-1; D possibly corresponds to TRBD2 (6 bases). V lost 5 bases to trimming and J lost 3 bases, with 11 bases between them. The CDR3 totals 14 residues. Germline V gene lookup returns CDR1 MDHEN and CDR2 SYDVKM. CDR3 sequence: CASSRGGDYNEQFF. DNA for the CDR3: TGTGCCAGCAGTAGGGGCGGGGACTACAATGAGCAGTTCTTC.

This clonotype was observed a handful of times. The chain couples TRBV20-1 to TRBJ2-7; 7 bases line up with TRBD1. Per the germline V gene, CDR1 is DFQATT and CDR2 is SNEGSKA (reference sequence). Germline trimming cut 1 base from V and 3 bases from J; bases unmatched to any gene: 0. The CDR3 covers 12 residues. The CDR3 protein is CSARGDSYEQYF. The DNA of the CDR3 is TGCAGTGCTAGAGGGGACAGCTACGAGCAGTACTTC.